The entry that follows covers one T cell receptor beta chain sequence. Its antigen is undetermined. Generated by immunoSEQ multiplex PCR, the TCRdb table keeps only in-frame clones and is missing some. The sample records 45,000 to 60,000 clones, about three quarters being singletons. This specimen belongs to a study of vaccination effects on CD4 cells after COVID-19. Study results and caveats: The study got few convalescent patients and did not collect any early post-infection timepoints.

Cells that had been cultured for less than eleven days were the source of isolated CD4+ T cells. On day 3 and again on day 7, half the medium was replaced with IL-2 medium. The germline V gene encodes CDR1 DFQATT and CDR2 SNEGSKA (reference sequence). V lost 2 bases and J lost 8, with 9 bases in between. This CDR3 comprises 11 residues. This TCR came from a human donor who had a prior SARS-CoV-2 infection. The J gene is TRBJ1-2, the V gene TRBV20-1; D gene unclear. This sample comprised CD4+ T cells from PBMCs cultured without peptide, obtained before COVID-19 vaccination. In DNA, the CDR3 is TGCAGTGCTAGACTTTTGGGGGGCTACACCTTC. It translates to CSARLLGGYTF.